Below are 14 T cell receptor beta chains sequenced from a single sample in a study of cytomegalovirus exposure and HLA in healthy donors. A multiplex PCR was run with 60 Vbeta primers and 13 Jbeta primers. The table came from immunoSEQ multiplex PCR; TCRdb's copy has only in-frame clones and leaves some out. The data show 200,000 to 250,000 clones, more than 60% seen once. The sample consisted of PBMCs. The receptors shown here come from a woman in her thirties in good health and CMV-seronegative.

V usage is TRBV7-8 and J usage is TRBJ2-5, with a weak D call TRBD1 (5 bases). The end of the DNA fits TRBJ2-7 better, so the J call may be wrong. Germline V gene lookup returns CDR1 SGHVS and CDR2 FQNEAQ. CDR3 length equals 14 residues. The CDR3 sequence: CASSPPTASYEQYF. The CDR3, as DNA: TGTGCCAGCAGCCCTCCGACAGCCTCCTACGAGCAGTACTTC.

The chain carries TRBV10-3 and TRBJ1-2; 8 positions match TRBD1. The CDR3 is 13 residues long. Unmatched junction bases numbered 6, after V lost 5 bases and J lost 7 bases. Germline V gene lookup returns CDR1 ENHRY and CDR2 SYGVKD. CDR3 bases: TGTGCCATCAGTACGGACAGGGCTGGTGGCTACACCTTC. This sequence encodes CAISTDRAGGYTF.

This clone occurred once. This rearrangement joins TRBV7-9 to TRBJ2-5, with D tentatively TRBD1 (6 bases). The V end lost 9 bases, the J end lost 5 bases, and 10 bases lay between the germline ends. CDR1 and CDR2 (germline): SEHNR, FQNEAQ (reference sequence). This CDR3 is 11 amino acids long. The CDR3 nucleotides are TGTGCCAGTACAGGGATCGAGACCCAGTACTTC. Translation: CASTGIETQYF.

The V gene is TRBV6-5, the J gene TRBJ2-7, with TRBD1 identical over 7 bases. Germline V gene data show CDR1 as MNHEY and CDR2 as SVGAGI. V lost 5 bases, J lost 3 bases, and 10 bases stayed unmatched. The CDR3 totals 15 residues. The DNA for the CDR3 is TGTGCCAGCAGTCGAGGGGGCTCTCGGGTCTACGAGCAGTACTTC. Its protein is CASSRGGSRVYEQYF.

The CDR3 nucleotides are TGCAGCGTCTACAGGGGCTCAACGTCCAACTATGGCTACACCTTC. Its translation is CSVYRGSTSNYGYTF. This rearrangement joins TRBV29-1 to TRBJ1-2; 7 bases are a match to TRBD1. This CDR3 contains 15 residues. Trimming removed 6 bases from V and 2 bases from J; junction bases left unmatched: 12. The V gene's germline CDR1 is SQVTM and CDR2 ANQGSEA. The whole variable domain, remainder taken from reference TRBV29-1 and TRBJ1-2, is SAVISQKPSRDICQRGTSLTIQCQVDSQVTMMFWYRQQPGQSLTLIATANQGSEATYESGFVIDKFPISRPNLTFSTLTVSNMSPEDSSIYLCSVYRGSTSNYGYTFGSGTRLTVV.

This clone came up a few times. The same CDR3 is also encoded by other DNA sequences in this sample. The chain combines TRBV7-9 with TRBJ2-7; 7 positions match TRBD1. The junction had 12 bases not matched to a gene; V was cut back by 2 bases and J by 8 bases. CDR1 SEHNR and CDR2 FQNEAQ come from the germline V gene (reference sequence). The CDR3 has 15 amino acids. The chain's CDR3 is CASSLTGQTSWKQYF. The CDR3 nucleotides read TGTGCCAGCAGCTTAACGGGACAGACCTCTTGGAAGCAGTACTTC.

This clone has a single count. The CDR3, as DNA: TGTGCCTTCCTGGACAGGGAAGCAATATATTTT. Protein: CAFLDREAIYF. The chain uses TRBV10-3 and TRBJ1-3, with 8 bases matching TRBD1. CDR1 and CDR2 from the germline V gene are ENHRY and SYGVKD. The CDR3 loop spans 11 amino acids. V trimming: 11 bases; J trimming: 13 bases; junction bases outside the gene matches: 10.

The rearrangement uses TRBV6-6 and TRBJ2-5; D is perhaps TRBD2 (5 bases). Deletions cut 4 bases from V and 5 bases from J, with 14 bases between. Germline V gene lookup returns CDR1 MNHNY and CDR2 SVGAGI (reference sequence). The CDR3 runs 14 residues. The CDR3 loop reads CASSWVVGAETQYF. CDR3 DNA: TGTGCCAGCAGTTGGGTGGTGGGAGCGGAGACCCAGTACTTC.

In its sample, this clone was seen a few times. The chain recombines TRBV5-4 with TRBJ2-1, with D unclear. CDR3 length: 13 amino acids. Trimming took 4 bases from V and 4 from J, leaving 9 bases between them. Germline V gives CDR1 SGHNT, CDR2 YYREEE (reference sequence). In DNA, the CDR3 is TGTGCCAGCAGCCTCGGGTGGTACAATGAGCAGTTCTTC. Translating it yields CASSLGWYNEQFF.

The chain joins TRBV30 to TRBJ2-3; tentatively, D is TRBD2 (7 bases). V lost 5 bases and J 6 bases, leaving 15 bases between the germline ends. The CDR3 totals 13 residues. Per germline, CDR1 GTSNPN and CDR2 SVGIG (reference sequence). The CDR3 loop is CAWGAGAGDTQYF. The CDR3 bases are TGTGCCTGGGGGGCGGGGGCGGGCGATACGCAGTATTTT.

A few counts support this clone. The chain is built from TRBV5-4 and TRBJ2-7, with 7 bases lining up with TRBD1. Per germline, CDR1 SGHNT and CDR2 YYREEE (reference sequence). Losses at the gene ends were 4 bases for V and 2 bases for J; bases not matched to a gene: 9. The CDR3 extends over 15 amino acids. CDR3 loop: CASSRRDRKTYEQYF. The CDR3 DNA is TGTGCCAGCAGCCGCCGGGACAGAAAAACCTACGAGCAGTACTTC.

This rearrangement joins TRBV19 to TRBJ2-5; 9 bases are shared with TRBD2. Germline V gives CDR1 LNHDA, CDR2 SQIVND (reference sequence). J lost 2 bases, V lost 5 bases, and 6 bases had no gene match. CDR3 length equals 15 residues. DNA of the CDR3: TGTGCCAGTAGTGAGATAGCGGGGGCTCAAGAGACCCAGTACTTC. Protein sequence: CASSEIAGAQETQYF.

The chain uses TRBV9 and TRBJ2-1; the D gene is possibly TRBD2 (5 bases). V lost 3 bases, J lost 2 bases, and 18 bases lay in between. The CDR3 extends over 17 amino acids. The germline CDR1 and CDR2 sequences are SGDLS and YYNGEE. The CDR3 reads CASSGNLAPIAYNEQFF. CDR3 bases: TGTGCCAGCAGCGGGAATCTAGCTCCGATCGCCTACAATGAGCAGTTCTTC.

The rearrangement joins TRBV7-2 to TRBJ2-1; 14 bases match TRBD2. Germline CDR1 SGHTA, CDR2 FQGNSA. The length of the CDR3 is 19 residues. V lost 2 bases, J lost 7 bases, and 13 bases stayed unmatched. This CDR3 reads CASSLMRLRTSGGLNEQFF. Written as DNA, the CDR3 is TGTGCCAGCAGCTTAATGCGACTTCGGACTAGCGGGGGGTTAAATGAGCAGTTCTTC. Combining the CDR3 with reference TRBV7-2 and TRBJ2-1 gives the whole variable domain GAGVSQSPSNKVTEKGKDVELRCDPISGHTALYWYRQSLGQGLEFLIYFQGNSAPDKSGLPSDRFSAERTGGSVSTLTIQRTQQEDSAVYLCASSLMRLRTSGGLNEQFFGPGTRLTVL.